This T cell receptor beta chain derives from a study of metastatic and nonmetastatic thyroid tumors. Looked up from germline, CDR1 is WSHSY and CDR2 is SAAADI. V lost 2 bases and J 4 bases, leaving 12 bases between the germline ends. The CDR3 contains 15 residues. This clone was recorded many times. Other DNA sequences within the sample encode an identical CDR3. Original analysis: CDR3 differences across clinicopathological groups were used to build a distant-metastasis classifier for papillary thyroid cancer. Through MiXCR, TCRdb re-clonotyped the PCR reads. TCRdb's processing, not the authors', yielded these V and J calls. The data show some 84,000 clones, with 7.5% to 9% seen just once and 8.8% held by the top ten. Patients underwent thyroid surgery, and none had received any treatment before it.

The rearrangement uses TRBV10-2 and TRBJ1-5; D gene unclear. The sequenced material came from blood. This sequence was found in a female donor with papillary thyroid cancer or a benign thyroid nodule (not recorded which). Some clones in this sample may be carry-over from other donors' samples. CDR3 DNA: TGCGCCAGCAGTGAGAAGATTCGGGGTAATCAGCCCCAGCATTTT. The encoded protein is CASSEKIRGNQPQHF.